What follows are 2 T cell receptor beta chains derived from one specimen sequenced in a study of blood T cell repertoires in COVID-19. Some clones are missing from TCRdb's copy, which holds only in-frame ones; the method was immunoSEQ multiplex PCR. The table shows about 350,000 clones, with roughly 89% occurring only once. The sequenced sample consisted of peripheral blood. The receptors originated from a woman aged 60-70 years with COVID-19, enrolled during active disease.

J is TRBJ1-1 and V is TRBV2; 8 bases are a match to TRBD1. This CDR3 contains 14 residues. Germline CDR1 and CDR2: SNHLY and FYNNEI. With V trimmed by 6 bases and J by 6 bases, 9 bases remained unmatched. CDR3 sequence reads: CASRAPDRAPEAFF. DNA for the CDR3: TGTGCCAGCAGAGCCCCGGACAGGGCTCCTGAAGCTTTCTTT.

The chain joins TRBV5-8 to TRBJ1-3; TRBD1 matches 9 bases. Germline V gene sequence: CDR1 SGHTS, CDR2 YDEGEE. Trimming cost V 3 bases and J 7 bases; bases outside gene matches: 8. This CDR3 has 15 amino acids. CDR3 sequence: CASSSTGGAWNTIYF. As DNA, the CDR3 is TGTGCCAGCAGCTCCACAGGGGGCGCGTGGAACACCATATATTTT.